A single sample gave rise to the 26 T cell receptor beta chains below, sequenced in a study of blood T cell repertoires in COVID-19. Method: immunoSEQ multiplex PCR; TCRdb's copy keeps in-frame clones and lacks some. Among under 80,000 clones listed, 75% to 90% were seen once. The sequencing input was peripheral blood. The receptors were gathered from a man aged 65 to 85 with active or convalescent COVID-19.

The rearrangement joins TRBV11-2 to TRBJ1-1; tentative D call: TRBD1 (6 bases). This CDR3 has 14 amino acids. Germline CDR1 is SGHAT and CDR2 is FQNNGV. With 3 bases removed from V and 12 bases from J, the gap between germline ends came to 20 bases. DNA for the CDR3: TGTGCCAGCAGCTTCGGACTCAGGGGTCGCGATACTTTCTTT. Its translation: CASSFGLRGRDTFF.

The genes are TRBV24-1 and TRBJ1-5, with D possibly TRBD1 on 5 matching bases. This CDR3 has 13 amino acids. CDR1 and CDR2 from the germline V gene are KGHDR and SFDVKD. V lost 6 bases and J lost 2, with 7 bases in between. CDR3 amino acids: CATSPQGNQPQHF. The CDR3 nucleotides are TGTGCCACCAGTCCACAGGGCAATCAGCCCCAGCATTTT.

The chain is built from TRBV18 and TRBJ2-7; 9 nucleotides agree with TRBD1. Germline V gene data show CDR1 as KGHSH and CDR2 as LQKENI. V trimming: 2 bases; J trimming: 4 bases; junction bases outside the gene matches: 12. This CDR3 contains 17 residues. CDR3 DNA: TGTGCCAGCTCACCAATAGGCCGGACAGGGGTAAGATACGAGCAGTACTTC. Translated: CASSPIGRTGVRYEQYF.

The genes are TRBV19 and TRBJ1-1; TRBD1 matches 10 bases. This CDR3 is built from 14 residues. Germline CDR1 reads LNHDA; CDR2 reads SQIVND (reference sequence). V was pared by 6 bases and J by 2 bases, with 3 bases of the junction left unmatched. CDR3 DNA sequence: TGTGCCAGTAGGACAGGGGGCTCTAACACTGAAGCTTTCTTT. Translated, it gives CASRTGGSNTEAFF.

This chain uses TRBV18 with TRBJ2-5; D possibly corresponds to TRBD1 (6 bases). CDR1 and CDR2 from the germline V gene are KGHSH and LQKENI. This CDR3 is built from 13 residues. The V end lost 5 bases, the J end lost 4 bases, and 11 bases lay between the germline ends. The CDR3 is CASSMGASETQYF. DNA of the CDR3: TGTGCCAGCTCAATGGGGGCTTCAGAGACCCAGTACTTC.

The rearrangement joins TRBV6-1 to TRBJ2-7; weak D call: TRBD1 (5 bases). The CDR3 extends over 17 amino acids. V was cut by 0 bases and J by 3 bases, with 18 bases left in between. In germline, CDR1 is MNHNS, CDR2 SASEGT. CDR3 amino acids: CASSEAGPRRFYYEQYF. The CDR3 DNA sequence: TGTGCCAGCAGTGAAGCGGGGCCCCGGCGATTCTACTACGAGCAGTACTTC.

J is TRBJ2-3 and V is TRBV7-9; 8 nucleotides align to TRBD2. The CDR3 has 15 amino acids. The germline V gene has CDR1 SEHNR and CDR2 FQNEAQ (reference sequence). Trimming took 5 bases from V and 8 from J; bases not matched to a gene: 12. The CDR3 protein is CASSRGSGNEFTQYF. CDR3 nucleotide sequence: TGTGCCAGCAGCCGCGGTAGCGGGAATGAGTTTACGCAGTATTTT.

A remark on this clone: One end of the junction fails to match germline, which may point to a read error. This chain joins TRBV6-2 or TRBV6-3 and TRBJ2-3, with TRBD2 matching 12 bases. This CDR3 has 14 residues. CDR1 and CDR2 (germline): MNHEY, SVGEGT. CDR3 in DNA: TGTGCCAGCAGACCTAGCGGGAGGGTCCCCTCTTTGAATTTT. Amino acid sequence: CASRPSGRVPSLNF.

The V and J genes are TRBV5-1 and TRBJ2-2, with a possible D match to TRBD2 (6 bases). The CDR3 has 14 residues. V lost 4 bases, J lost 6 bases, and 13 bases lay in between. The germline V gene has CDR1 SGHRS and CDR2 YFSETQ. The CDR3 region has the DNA TGCGCCAGCAGCCTCGGGAGTATGTCCGGGGAGCTGTTTTTT. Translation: CASSLGSMSGELFF.

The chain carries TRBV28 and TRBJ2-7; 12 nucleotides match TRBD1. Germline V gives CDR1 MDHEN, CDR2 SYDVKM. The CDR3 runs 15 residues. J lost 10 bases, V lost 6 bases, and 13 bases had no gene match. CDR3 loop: CASSLQVSGTGGQYF. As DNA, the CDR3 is TGTGCCAGCAGCTTACAAGTTTCCGGGACAGGGGGCCAGTACTTC.

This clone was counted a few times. This CDR3 is CASSRYIGGPLRELFF. CDR3 nucleotide sequence: TGTGCCAGCAGCAGGTACATTGGAGGTCCCCTCCGGGAGCTGTTTTTT. The genes are TRBV9 and TRBJ2-2; a weak D match, TRBD2 (5 bases). The CDR3 loop spans 16 amino acids. CDR1 and CDR2 from the germline V gene are SGDLS and YYNGEE. V was trimmed by 4 bases and J by 9 bases, leaving 22 bases between them.

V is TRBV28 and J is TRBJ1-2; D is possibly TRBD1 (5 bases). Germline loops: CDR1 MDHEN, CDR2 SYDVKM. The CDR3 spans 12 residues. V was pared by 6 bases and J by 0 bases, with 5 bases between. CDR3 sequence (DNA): TGTGCCAGCAGCAGGGCTAACTATGGCTACACCTTC. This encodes CASSRANYGYTF.

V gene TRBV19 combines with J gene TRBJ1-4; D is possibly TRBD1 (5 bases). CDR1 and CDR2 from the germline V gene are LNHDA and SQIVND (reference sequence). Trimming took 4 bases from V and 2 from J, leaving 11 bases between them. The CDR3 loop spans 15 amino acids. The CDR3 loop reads CASSTAGGTNEKLFF. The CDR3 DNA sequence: TGTGCCAGTAGTACTGCGGGGGGGACTAATGAAAAACTGTTTTTT.

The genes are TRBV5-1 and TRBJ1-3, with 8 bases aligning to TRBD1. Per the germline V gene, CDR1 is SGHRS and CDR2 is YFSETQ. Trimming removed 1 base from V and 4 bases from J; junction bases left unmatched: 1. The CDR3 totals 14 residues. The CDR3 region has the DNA TGCGCCAGCAGCTTGTGGGACAGGGGAAACACCATATATTTT. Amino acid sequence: CASSLWDRGNTIYF.

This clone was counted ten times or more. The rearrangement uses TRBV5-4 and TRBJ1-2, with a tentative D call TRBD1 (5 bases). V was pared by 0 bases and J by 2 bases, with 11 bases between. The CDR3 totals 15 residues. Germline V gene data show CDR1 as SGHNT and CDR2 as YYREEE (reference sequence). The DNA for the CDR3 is TGTGCCAGCAGCTTGGGACAGTCAGACAACTATGGCTACACCTTC. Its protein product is CASSLGQSDNYGYTF.

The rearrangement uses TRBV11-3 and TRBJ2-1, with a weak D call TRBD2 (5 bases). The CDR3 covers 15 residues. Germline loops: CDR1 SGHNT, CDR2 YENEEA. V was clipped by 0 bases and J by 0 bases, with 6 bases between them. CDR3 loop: CASSLDGISYNEQFF. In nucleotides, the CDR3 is TGTGCCAGCAGCTTAGACGGGATCTCCTACAATGAGCAGTTCTTC.

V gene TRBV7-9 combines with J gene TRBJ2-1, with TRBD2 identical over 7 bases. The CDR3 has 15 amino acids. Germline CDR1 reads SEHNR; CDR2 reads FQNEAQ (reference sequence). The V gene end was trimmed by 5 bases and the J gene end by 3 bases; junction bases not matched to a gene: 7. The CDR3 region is CASSPGRGSYNEQFF. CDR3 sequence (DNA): TGTGCCAGCAGCCCTGGGAGGGGAAGCTACAATGAGCAGTTCTTC.

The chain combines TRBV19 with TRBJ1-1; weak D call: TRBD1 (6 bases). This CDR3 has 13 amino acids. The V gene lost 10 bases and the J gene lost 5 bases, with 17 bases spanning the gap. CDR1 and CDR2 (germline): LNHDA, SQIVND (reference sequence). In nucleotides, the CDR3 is TGTGCCACCATAAAGGGGGATTTTACTGAAGCTTTCTTT. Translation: CATIKGDFTEAFF.

CDR3: CASSTQGMDQPQHF. The CDR3 bases are TGTGCCAGCAGTACACAGGGGATGGATCAGCCCCAGCATTTT. This chain joins TRBV7-2 and TRBJ1-5; TRBD1 agrees at 7 bases. The CDR3 has 14 residues. With 6 bases clipped from V and 5 bases from J, the junction kept 7 bases outside the gene matches. CDR1 is SGHTA, CDR2 FQGNSA, per germline.

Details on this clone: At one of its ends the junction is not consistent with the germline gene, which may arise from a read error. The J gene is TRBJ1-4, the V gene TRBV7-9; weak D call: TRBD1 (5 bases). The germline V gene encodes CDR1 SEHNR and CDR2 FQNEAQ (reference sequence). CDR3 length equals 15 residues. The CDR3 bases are TGTGCCAGCAGCCGCGATGGGGGGACTATTGAAAAACTGTTTTTT. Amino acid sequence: CASSRDGGTIEKLFF.

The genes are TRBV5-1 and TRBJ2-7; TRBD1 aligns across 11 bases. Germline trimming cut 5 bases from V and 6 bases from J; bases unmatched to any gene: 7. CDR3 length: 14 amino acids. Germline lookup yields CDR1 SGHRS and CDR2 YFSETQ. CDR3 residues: CASRPDRGRSEQYF. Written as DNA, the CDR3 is TGCGCCAGCAGACCGGACAGGGGGCGTAGCGAGCAGTACTTC.

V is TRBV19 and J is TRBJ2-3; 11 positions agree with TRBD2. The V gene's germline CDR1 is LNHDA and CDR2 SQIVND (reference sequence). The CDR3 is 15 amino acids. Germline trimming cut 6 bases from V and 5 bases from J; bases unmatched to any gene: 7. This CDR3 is CASSPAGTSGDTQYF. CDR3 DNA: TGTGCCAGTAGCCCTGCGGGGACTAGCGGAGATACGCAGTATTTT.

The CDR3 nucleotides read TGTGCCAGCAGCACCCGAGCGGGAGGGGCAAGCACAGATACGCAGTATTTT. Translated: CASSTRAGGASTDTQYF. The gene calls are TRBV7-9 and TRBJ2-3; 10 nucleotides line up with TRBD2. This CDR3 region has 17 residues. Trimming cost V 5 bases and J 0 bases; bases outside gene matches: 8. Looked up from germline, CDR1 is SEHNR and CDR2 is FQNEAQ (reference sequence).

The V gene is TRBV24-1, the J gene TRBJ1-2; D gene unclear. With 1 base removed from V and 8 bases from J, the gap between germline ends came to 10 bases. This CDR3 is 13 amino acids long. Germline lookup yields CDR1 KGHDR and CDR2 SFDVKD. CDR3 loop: CATSDFFGSGYTF. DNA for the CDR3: TGTGCCACCAGTGATTTCTTCGGGAGCGGCTACACCTTC.

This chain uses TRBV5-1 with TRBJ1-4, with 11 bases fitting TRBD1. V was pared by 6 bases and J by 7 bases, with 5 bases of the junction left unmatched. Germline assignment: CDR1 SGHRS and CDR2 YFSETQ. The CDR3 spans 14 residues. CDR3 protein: CASNDGTGGEKLFF. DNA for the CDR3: TGCGCCAGCAACGACGGGACAGGGGGTGAAAAACTGTTTTTT.

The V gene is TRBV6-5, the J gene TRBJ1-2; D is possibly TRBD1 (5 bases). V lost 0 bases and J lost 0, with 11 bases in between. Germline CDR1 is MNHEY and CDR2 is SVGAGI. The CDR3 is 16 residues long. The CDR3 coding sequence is TGTGCCAGCAGTTACTCGGCAACGGGGGCTAACTATGGCTACACCTTC. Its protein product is CASSYSATGANYGYTF.